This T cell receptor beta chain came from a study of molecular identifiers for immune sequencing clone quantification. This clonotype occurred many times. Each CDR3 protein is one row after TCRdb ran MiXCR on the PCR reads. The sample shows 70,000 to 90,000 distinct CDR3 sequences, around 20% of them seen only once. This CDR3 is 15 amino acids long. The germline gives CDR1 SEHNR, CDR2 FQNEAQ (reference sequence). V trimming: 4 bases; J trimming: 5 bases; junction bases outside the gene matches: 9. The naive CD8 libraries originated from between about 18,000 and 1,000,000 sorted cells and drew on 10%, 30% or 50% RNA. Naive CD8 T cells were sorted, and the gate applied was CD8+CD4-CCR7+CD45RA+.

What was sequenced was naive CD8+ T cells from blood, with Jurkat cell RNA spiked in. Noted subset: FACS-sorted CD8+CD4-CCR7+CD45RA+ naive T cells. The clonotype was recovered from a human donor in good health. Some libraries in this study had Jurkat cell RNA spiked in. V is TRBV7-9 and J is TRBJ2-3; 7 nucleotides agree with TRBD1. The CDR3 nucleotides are TGTGCCAGCAGCTCGTCTGAGGGGGCTAAAGATACGCAGTATTTT. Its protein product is CASSSSEGAKDTQYF.